This TCR beta chain is drawn from a study of identifying expanded T cells in peripheral blood. Study-wide results and limits: Across healthy donors, higher total template counts meant significantly greater approximately two-week count variance. Over around two and four weeks, about 16.4 and 19 clones changed, versus around 1.3 between replicates.

Only in-frame clones appear in the TCRdb table, and some are missing; sequencing was by immunoSEQ multiplex PCR. The table includes approximately 130,000 clones, less than 90% detected once. For this clone: The antigen is undetermined.

Trimming cost V 5 bases and J 2 bases, with 15 bases left between them. The CDR3 is 15 amino acids. Germline CDR1 SGHTA, CDR2 FQGTGA. This chain joins TRBV7-3 and TRBJ1-2, with D possibly TRBD1 on 5 matching bases. Sequences were obtained from blood. The source of this sequence is a person between 18 and 69 years old in good health. DNA of the CDR3: TGTGCCAGCAGCCCAACTGGGGCTCCCAACTATGGCTACACCTTC. Translation: CASSPTGAPNYGYTF.